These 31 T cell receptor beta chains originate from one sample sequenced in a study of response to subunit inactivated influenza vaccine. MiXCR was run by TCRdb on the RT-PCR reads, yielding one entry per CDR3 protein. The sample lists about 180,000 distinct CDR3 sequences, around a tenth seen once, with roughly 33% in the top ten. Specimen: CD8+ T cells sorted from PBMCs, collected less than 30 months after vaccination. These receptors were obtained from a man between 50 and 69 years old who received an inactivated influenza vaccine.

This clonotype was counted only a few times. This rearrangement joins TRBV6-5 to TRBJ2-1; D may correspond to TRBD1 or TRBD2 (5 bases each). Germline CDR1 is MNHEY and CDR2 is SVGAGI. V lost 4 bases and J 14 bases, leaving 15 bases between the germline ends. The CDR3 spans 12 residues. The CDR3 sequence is CASSSLGRVEFF. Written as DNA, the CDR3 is TGTGCCAGCAGTTCCCTGGGACGCGTGGAGTTCTTC.

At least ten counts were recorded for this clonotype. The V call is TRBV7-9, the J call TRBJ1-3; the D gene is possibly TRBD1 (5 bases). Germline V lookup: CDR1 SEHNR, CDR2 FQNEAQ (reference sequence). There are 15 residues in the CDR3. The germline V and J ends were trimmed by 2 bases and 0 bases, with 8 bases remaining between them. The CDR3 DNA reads TGTGCCAGCAGCTTACCAGGGTACTCTGGAAACACCATATATTTT. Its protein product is CASSLPGYSGNTIYF.

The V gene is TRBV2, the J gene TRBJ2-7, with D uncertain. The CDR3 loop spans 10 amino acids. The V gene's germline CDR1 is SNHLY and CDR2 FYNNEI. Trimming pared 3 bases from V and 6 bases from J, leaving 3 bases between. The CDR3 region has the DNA TGTGCCAGCAGTGACATCGAGCAGTACTTC. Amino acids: CASSDIEQYF.

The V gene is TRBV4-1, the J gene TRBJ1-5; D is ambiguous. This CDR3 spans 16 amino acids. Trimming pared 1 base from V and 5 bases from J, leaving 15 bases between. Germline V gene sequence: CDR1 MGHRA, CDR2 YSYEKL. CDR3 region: CASSQGAGWVDQPQHF. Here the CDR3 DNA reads TGCGCCAGCAGCCAAGGTGCTGGCTGGGTAGATCAGCCCCAGCATTTT.

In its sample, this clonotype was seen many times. The CDR3 nucleotides are TGCAGTGCTGGTCAGTGGGAGGCCTACGAGCAGTACTTC. The encoded protein is CSAGQWEAYEQYF. This chain connects TRBV20-1 to TRBJ2-7; TRBD2 is a possible D gene (6 bases). Germline V gives CDR1 DFQATT, CDR2 SNEGSKA (reference sequence). The CDR3 consists of 13 residues. The V gene lost 5 bases and the J gene lost 2 bases, with 13 bases spanning the gap.

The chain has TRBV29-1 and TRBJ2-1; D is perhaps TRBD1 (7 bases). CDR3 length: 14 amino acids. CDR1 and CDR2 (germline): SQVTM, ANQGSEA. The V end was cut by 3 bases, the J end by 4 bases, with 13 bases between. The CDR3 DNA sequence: TGCAGCGTTGAGTGGAGGGGGCCTTACAATGAGCAGTTCTTC. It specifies CSVEWRGPYNEQFF.

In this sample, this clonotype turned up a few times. The CDR3 region is CASSFSPGLQTSSYNEQFF. DNA of the CDR3: TGTGCCAGCAGCTTTTCTCCGGGACTCCAAACGAGCTCCTACAATGAGCAGTTCTTC. The chain uses TRBV9 and TRBJ2-1; maybe TRBD2 (6 bases). CDR1 is SGDLS and CDR2 is YYNGEE in the germline V gene. The CDR3 has 19 residues. V lost 4 bases, J lost 0 bases, and 23 bases lay in between.

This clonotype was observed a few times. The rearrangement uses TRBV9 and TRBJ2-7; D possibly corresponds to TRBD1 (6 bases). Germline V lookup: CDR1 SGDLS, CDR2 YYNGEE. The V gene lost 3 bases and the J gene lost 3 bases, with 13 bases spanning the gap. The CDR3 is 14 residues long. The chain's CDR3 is CASSAQGTIYEQYF. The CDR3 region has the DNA TGTGCCAGCAGCGCACAGGGTACTATCTACGAGCAGTACTTC. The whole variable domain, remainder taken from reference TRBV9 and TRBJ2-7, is DSGVTQTPKHLITATGQRVTLRCSPRSGDLSVYWYQQSLDQGLQFLIQYYNGEERAKGNILERFSAQQFPDLHSELNLSSLELGDSALYFCASSAQGTIYEQYFGPGTRLTVT.

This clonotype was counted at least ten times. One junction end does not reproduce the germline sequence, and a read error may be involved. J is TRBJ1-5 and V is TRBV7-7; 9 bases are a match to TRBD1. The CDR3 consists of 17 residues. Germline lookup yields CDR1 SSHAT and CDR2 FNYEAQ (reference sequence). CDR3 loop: CASSSPDRGDSNQPQHF. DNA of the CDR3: TGTGCTAGCAGCTCACCGGACAGGGGCGATAGCAATCAGCCCCAGCATTTT.

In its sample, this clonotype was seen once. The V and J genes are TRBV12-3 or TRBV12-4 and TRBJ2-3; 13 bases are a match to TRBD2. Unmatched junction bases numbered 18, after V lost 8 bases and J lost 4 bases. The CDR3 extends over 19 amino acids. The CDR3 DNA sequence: TGTGCCAGCTCCACACTAGCGGGAGGGCCGTCGTTCGTCCCAGATACGCAGTATTTT. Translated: CASSTLAGGPSFVPDTQYF.

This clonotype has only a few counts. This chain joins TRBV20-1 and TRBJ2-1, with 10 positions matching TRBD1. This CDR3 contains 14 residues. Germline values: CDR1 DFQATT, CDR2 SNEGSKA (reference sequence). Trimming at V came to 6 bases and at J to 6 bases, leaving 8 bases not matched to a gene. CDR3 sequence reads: CSAQRDRGFNEQFF. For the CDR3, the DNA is TGCAGTGCCCAACGGGACAGGGGTTTCAATGAGCAGTTCTTC.

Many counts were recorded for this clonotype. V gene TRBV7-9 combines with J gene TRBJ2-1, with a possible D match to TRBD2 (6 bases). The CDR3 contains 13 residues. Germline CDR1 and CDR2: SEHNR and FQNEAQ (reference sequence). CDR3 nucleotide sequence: TGTGCGAACCGAGCGGGCGCAGTCGGTGAGCAGTTCTTC. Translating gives CANRAGAVGEQFF.

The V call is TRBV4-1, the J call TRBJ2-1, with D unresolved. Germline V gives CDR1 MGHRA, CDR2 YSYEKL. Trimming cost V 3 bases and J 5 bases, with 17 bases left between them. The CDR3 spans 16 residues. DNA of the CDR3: TGCGCCAGCAGCCATTACGCGGCGACGGAAAACAATGAGCAGTTCTTC. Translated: CASSHYAATENNEQFF.

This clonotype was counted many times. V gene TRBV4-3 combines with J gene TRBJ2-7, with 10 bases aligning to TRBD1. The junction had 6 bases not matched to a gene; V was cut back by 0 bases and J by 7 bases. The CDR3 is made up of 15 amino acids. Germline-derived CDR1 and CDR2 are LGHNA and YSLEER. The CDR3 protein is CASSQDWTGGNEQYF. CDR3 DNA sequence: TGCGCCAGCAGCCAAGACTGGACAGGGGGTAATGAGCAGTACTTC.

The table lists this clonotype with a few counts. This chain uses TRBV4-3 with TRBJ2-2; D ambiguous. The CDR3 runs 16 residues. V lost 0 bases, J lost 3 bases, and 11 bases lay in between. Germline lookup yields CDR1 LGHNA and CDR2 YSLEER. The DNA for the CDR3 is TGCGCCAGCAGCCAAGATAGGGTGACGTACACCGGGGAGCTGTTTTTT. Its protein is CASSQDRVTYTGELFF.

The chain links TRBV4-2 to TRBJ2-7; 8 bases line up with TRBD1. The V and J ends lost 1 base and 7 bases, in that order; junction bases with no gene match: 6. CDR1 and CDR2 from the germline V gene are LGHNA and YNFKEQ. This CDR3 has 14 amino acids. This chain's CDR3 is CASSQGTGTGEQYF. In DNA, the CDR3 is TGTGCCAGCAGCCAAGGGACAGGGACGGGGGAGCAGTACTTC.

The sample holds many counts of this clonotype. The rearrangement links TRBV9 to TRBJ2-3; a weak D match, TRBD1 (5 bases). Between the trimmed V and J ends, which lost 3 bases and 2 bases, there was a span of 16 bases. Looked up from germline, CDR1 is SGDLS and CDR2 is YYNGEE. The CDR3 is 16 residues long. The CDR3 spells CASSAEAGHTTDTQYF. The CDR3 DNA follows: TGTGCCAGCAGCGCAGAAGCAGGACACACCACAGATACGCAGTATTTT.

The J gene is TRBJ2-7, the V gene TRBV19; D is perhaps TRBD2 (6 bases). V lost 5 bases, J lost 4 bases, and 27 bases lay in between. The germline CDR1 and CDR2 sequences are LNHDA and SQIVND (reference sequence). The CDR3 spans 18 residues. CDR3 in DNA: TGTGCCAGTAGTCTAAACCACGGAGGGGAATCCTTCGGTTACGAGCAGTACTTC. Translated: CASSLNHGGESFGYEQYF.

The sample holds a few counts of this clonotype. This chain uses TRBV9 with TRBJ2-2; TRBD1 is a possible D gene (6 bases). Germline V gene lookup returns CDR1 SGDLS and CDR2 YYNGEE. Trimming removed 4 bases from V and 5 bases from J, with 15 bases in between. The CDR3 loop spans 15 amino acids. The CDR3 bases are TGTGCCAGCAGCCAAGGGGGATCCCAAACCGGGGAGCTGTTTTTT. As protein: CASSQGGSQTGELFF.

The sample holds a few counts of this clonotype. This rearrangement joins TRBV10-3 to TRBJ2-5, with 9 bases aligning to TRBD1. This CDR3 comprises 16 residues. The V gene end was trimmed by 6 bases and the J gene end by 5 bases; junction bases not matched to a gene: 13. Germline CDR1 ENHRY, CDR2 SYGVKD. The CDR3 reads CAISDPGQGLWETQYF. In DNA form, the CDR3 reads TGTGCCATCAGCGATCCAGGACAGGGGCTTTGGGAGACCCAGTACTTC.

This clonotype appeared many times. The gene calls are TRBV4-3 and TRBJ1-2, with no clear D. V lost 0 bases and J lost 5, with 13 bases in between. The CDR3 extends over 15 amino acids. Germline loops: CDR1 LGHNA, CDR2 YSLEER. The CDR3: CASSQDLSVNYGYTF. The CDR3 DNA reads TGCGCCAGCAGCCAAGATCTGTCGGTTAATTATGGCTACACCTTC.

The CDR3: CASSVEDRRMTDTQYF. CDR3 bases: TGTGCCAGCAGCGTAGAGGACAGGAGGATGACAGATACGCAGTATTTT. The V gene is TRBV9, the J gene TRBJ2-3; the match to TRBD1 covers 7 bases. Germline V gives CDR1 SGDLS, CDR2 YYNGEE. There are 16 residues in the CDR3. V lost 0 bases to trimming and J lost 3 bases; unmatched junction nucleotides: 7.

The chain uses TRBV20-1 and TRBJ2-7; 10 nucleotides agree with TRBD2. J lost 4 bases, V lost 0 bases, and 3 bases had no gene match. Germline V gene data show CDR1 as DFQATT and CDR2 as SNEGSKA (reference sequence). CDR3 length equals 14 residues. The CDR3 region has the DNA TGCAGTGCTAGAGATATTAGCGGGGGGTACGAGCAGTACTTC. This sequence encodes CSARDISGGYEQYF.

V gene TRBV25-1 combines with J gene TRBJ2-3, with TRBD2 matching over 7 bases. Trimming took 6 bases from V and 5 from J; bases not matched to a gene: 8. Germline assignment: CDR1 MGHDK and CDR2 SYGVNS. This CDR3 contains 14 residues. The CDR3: CASSAREFGDTQYF. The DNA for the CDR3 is TGTGCCAGCAGCGCGCGGGAGTTTGGAGATACGCAGTATTTT.

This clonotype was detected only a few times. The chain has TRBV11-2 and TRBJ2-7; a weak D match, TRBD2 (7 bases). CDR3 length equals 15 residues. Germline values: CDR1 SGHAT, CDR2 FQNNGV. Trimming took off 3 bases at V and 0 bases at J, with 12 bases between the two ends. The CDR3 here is CASSFSGGYSYEQYF. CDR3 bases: TGTGCCAGCAGCTTTTCGGGGGGCTACTCCTACGAGCAGTACTTC.

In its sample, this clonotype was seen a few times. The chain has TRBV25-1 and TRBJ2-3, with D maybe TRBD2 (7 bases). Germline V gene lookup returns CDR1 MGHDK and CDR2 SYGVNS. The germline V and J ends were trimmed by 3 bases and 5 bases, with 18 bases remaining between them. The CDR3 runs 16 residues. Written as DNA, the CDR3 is TGTGCCAGCAGTGAGCGCGGGGGCGGGGTCAAAGATACGCAGTATTTT. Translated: CASSERGGGVKDTQYF.

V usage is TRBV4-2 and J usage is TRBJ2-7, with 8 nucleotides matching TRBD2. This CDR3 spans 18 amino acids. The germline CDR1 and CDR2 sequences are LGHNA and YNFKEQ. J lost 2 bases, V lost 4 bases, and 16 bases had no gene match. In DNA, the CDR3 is TGTGCCAGCAGCCGACCTCCTTTTTTGCGGGAGGAACCCTACGAGCAGTACTTC. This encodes CASSRPPFLREEPYEQYF.

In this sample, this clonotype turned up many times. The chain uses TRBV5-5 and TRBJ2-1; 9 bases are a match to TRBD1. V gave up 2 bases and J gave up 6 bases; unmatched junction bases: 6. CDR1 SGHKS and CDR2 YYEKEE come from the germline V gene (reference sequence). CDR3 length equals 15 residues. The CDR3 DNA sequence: TGTGCCAGCAGCTTTTACCGGGACAGGGCCAATGAGCAGTTCTTC. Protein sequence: CASSFYRDRANEQFF.

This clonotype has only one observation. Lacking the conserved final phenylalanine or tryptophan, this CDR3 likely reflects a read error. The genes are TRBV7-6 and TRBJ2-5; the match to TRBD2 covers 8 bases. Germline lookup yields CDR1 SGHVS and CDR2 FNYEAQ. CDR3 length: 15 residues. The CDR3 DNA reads TGTGCCAGCAGATTAGTAGCGGGGACCCGGGAGACCCAGTACATC. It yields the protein CASRLVAGTRETQYI.

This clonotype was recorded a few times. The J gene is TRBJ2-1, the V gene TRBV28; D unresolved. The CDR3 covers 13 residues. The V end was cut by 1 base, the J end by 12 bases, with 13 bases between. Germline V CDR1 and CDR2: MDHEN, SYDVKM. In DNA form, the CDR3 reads TGTGCCAGCAGTTTATTCCTGACTGTTGGGCAGTTCTTC. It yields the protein CASSLFLTVGQFF. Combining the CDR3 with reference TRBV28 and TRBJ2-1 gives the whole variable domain DVKVTQSSRYLVKRTGEKVFLECVQDMDHENMFWYRQDPGLGLRLIYFSYDVKMKEKGDIPEGYSVSREKKERFSLILESASTNQTSMYLCASSLFLTVGQFFGPGTRLTVL.

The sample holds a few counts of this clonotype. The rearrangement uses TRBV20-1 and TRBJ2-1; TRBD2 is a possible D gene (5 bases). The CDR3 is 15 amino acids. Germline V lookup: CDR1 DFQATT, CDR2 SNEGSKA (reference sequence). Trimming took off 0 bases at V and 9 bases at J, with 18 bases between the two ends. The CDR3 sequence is CSARDLSGTVTEQFF. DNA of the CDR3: TGCAGTGCTAGAGATTTAAGCGGAACCGTGACTGAGCAGTTCTTC.